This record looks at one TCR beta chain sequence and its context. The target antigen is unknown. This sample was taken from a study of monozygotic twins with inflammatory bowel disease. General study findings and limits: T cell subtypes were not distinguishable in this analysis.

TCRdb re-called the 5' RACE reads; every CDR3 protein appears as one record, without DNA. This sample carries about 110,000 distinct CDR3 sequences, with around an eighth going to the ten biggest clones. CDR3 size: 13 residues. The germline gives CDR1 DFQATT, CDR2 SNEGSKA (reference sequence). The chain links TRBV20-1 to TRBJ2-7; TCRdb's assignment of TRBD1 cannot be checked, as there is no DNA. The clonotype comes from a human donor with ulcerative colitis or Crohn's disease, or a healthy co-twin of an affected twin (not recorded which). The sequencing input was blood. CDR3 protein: CSAKAGEGYEQYF.